This note documents a single TCR beta chain sequence. By share, this clone ranks as medium-sized (0.01 to 0.1%). The antigen it binds to is not known. Per-base qualities were not stored, and no clone one base away is much larger. The germline V gene (reference sequence) provides CDR1 MNHNY and CDR2 SVGAGI. Inclusive of the bounding cysteine and phenylalanine, the CDR3 is 16 residues long. Solely the CDR3 DNA is kept, with 48 bases framed from the first base. V sheds 5 bases and J sheds 4 bases, leaving 20 bases between their ends. The record originates from a study of OX40 agonist ivuxolimab in advanced cancers. Turning to the overall study: Ivuxolimab was an agonistic, fully human IgG2 monoclonal antibody directed against OX40 (CD134), a costimulatory receptor. Intravenous ivuxolimab was administered to patients every 2 weeks at six dose levels: 0.01, 0.1, 0.3, 1.5, 3 and 10 mg/kg. Of the approximately 54 patients in dose escalation, some 19 had hepatocellular carcinoma, some 15 had melanoma, 9 had renal cell carcinoma and 9 had head and neck cancer. The dose-escalation cohort was over 70% male with a mean age of approximately 60 years, ranging from roughly 23 to 90. Patients were allowed to have had prior anti-PD-1, anti-PD-L1 or anti-CTLA-4 therapy, and approximately 39% of the dose-escalation patients had been treated with checkpoint inhibitors. Partial responses were achieved by three dose-escalation patients, of whom one had hepatocellular carcinoma and two had cutaneous melanoma. Peripheral TCRbeta sequencing was intended to test whether TCR sequence diversity was altered and clonal T-cell expansion was caused by ivuxolimab. The paper covers the monotherapy dose-escalation part of the phase I ivuxolimab trial, which included N ≈ 57 patients. Study-level results and caveats: In the 0.1-3.0 mg/kg groups, partial responders had among the lowest normalized peripheral clonal expansion, particularly in CD8+ T cells. The antigen specificity of the peripheral T cells that underwent clonal expansion was not determined. Low levels of normalized T-cell clonal expansion were also seen in some nonresponding patients. At doses from 0.1 to 3.0 mg/kg, clonal expansion was seen in both CD4+ and CD8+ blood T cells between baseline and week 6. After ivuxolimab, expanded clones were on average more numerous among CD8+ T cells than among CD4+ T cells.

Patients with autoimmune disease history or receiving systemic immunosuppression were excluded from the trial. Peripheral blood for TCR sequencing was drawn from every dose cohort at baseline, at cycle 4 day 1 and at cycle 7 day 1. The samples were taken from a phase I, first-in-human, multicenter, open-label dose-escalation trial of ivuxolimab. Adults with locally advanced or metastatic melanoma, renal cell carcinoma, hepatocellular carcinoma or head and neck squamous cell carcinoma were enrolled in the trial. Before TCR sequencing, CD4+ and CD8+ T cells were separately sorted from peripheral blood. To sequence the TCRbeta CDR3 region, genomic DNA was isolated from the sorted cells. TCRbeta CDR3 regions were sequenced using the immunoSEQ Assay. Held by TCRdb, this immuneACCESS table contains in-frame sequences only and omits some clones. Under half of the omission traces to an unresolved V gene where checked; the cause of the rest is unknown. The sample table shows 45,000 to 50,000 clones, and roughly 91% are seen once. Together, the top ten hold approximately 6.3% of the sample.

Here the chain combines TRBV6-6 and TRBJ1-1; TRBD1 is a weak D gene call, 6 bases matching. This clonotype originated in an adult with an advanced solid tumor such as melanoma, head and neck, liver or kidney cancer. Sequenced here: CD4+ or CD8+ T cells sorted from blood, sampled in a trial of the OX40 agonist ivuxolimab. The CDR3 region: CASSPHAGGFSTEAFF. The nucleotides read TGTGCCAGCAGTCCTCATGCGGGGGGCTTTTCCACTGAAGCTTTCTTT.